This T cell receptor beta chain was found in a study of blood T cells in healthy people across ages (dated by TCRdb to between 2015 and 2017). At the level of the whole study: In model experiments, template switching captured about one uniquely barcoded TCR beta cDNA molecule for every two T cells. Four age groups were formed from the donors: young (average about 17 years), middle-aged (approximately 42), aged (over 55) and long-lived (82). Using the same blood draw, the study looked at two additional independent replicas of 1 million unique cDNA reads for two donors, one aged 18 to 30 and the other aged 80 or older. Using deep sequencing normalized with unique cDNA molecular identifiers, the study measured how TCR beta repertoire diversity changes with age.

Library preparation used 5' RACE. The listed sequencing device is Illumina HiSeq 2500. A second 7 to 11 cycle PCR used a sample-barcoded 5' primer and a J-beta primer mix. A unique molecular identifier was introduced onto each TCR beta cDNA molecule by a template-switch 5' adaptor carrying 12 random nucleotides. Each sample yielded at least 3 million CDR3-containing paired-end reads. All of the RNA was converted into first-strand cDNA using the Mint cDNA synthesis kit, with a TRBC-specific oligonucleotide serving as the primer. After uracil-DNA glycosylase treatment, a first 18-cycle PCR used universal primers M1SS and BC2_uni_R on all cDNA. In the source study's methods: For normalization, 1 million high-quality reads, each with a distinct molecular identifier, were randomly selected from each sample. Instead of being binned into consensus sequences, reads with shared molecular identifiers were discarded. MiTCR, with a Q25 quality threshold and the strictest error-elimination algorithm, was used for CDR3 identification, clonotype clustering and error correction. A nonparametric unseen species model with Euler transformation was used to estimate a lower bound on total TCR beta diversity. TCRdb reanalyzed the raw reads on its own, using fastp at Q25 for trimming and MiXCR for clone calling, and kept in-frame beta chains. Under each unique CDR3 protein, matching rows form one entry showing the most common genes and DNA. The V and J calls shown here were made by TCRdb, not taken from the authors' results. This sample lists fewer than 650,000 distinct CDR3 sequences; about 28% were detected once. The ten largest clones take up 3% to 4% of the sample.

V lost 6 bases and J lost 6 bases, and the count of bases not matched to a germline gene is 11. Reading the germline V gene gives CDR1 MDHEN and CDR2 SYDVKM. Including the terminal cysteine and phenylalanine, the CDR3 comprises 16 residues. CDR3 DNA only is kept here, 48 bases in frame from base 1. Note on this clonotype: The specificity of this receptor is unknown. Base qualities are not provided; no much larger clone lies one nucleotide away.

Here is what the overall study found, with its caveats: The percentage of naive T cells measured by flow cytometry correlated strongly with observed TCR beta diversity. Conclusive comparison of naive and antigen-experienced compartments was prevented by the profiling of bulk unsorted PBMCs. Estimates of total diversity from one million sequenced T cells were regarded as lower bounds and underestimates. Observed TCR beta diversity per million T cells fell roughly linearly with age, and a significant reduction was already apparent by age about 38. Because donor CMV infection status was unknown, age-related changes in expanded clonotypes were potentially confounded. The long-lived group showed more naive CD4+ T cells, fewer expanded clones and increased TCR diversity than the aged group, suggesting age selection.

The 35 to 40 donors, aged 6 to 90 years, were systemically healthy Caucasian individuals from Russia. Each donor gave 9 to 10 milliliters of peripheral blood, collected into EDTA-treated Vacutainer tubes. Ficoll-Paque density-gradient centrifugation was used to isolate PBMCs, with at least 6.5 million per sample. Total RNA was extracted from PBMCs with Trizol reagent, with at least 5 micrograms obtained per sample. The percentages of naive CD45RAhigh/CD27high T cells were determined by flow cytometry on a PBMC aliquot from every donor. This same sample was also part of a study on T cells of mothers and their children. The second study's authors report: The donors were nine systemically healthy Caucasian individuals, made up of three mothers and their six children. cDNA synthesis used all of the extracted RNA, with 1.5 ug of RNA in each 15 ul reaction. In the second PCR, the M1S primer added sample barcodes and 2-4 random nucleotides. More than 9 million TCR beta CDR3 reads were obtained from each mother, and approximately 3 million reads were obtained from each child. TCR recombination output is similarly shaped by thymic selection in related and unrelated pairs, with a minor effect exerted by inherited differences. Normalized repertoire overlap in related mother-child pairs was always slightly higher than in unrelated mother-child pairs, but the difference was never significant. No persistent microchimeric T cell clones were detected, at a sensitivity of roughly 100 clones per million clonotypes. In the study, deep NGS was used to compare the TCR beta repertoires of mothers and children, and features distinguishing related mother-child pairs from unrelated individuals were sought. Mothers averaged approximately 41 +/- 4 years of age and children averaged around 10 +/- 4 years. After adapter ligation with NEBNext reagents, the libraries were sequenced on Illumina HiSeq 2000 with 100+100 nt paired-end reads. Mother and child libraries were prepared a month apart and sequenced in separate runs to prevent cross-contamination. Between roughly 500,000 and 2,300,000 distinct TCR beta clonotypes were identified per donor. Naive TCR beta clonotypes were estimated from low-frequency clonotypes matched to each donor's FACS-determined naive share, without sorting.

The V gene is TRBV28 and the J gene is TRBJ2-4; 10 bases in the junction line up with TRBD1. The sample taken for sequencing was blood. This receptor was obtained from a boy aged 2 to 10 in good health. The DNA reads as follows: TGTGCCAGCAGCTCTCCCGGGACAGGGGCAAGAAACATTCAGTACTTC. Translated, this gives CASSSPGTGARNIQYF. The full variable domain, completed from the reference TRBV28 and TRBJ2-4 proteins outside the CDR3, reads DVKVTQSSRYLVKRTGEKVFLECVQDMDHENMFWYRQDPGLGLRLIYFSYDVKMKEKGDIPEGYSVSREKKERFSLILESASTNQTSMYLCASSSPGTGARNIQYFGAGTRLSVL.